The 32 T cell receptor beta chains given below trace back to one sample, sequenced in a study of blood T cell repertoires in COVID-19. The assay was immunoSEQ multiplex PCR, and TCRdb's table has in-frame clones only and misses some. This table has under 45,000 clones, approximately 83% appearing once. The sequenced sample consisted of peripheral blood. These receptors all stem from a human donor with acute or convalescent COVID-19. The donor label of this sample is uncertain.

The chain combines TRBV27 with TRBJ2-7; no reliable D call. CDR1 and CDR2 from the germline V gene are MNHEY and SMNVEV (reference sequence). V was pared by 5 bases and J by 0 bases, with 8 bases between. This CDR3 spans 13 amino acids. As DNA, the CDR3 is TGTGCCAGCAGTCCCATCCCCTCCTACGAGCAGTACTTC. It specifies CASSPIPSYEQYF.

The rearrangement joins TRBV6-2 or TRBV6-3 to TRBJ1-1; 7 positions agree with TRBD1. The CDR3 is 14 amino acids. The V and J ends lost 5 bases and 4 bases, in that order; junction bases with no gene match: 7. Germline CDR1 is MNHEY and CDR2 is SVGEGT. The CDR3 bases are TGTGCCAGCAGTAACAGACAGGGTGTCACTGAAGCTTTCTTT. Protein product: CASSNRQGVTEAFF.

This clone was recorded once. The chain combines TRBV11-1 with TRBJ2-5; 8 bases are a match to TRBD1. This CDR3 contains 15 residues. V was clipped by 3 bases and J by 1 base; unmatched bases: 4. CDR1 is SGHAT and CDR2 is FQDESV in the germline V gene (reference sequence). The CDR3 nucleotides read TGTGCCAGCAGCTTGGGAGGACAGGGCCAAGAGACCCAGTACTTC. This gives the protein CASSLGGQGQETQYF. Based on the CDR3 plus reference TRBV11-1 and TRBJ2-5, the full variable domain is EAEVAQSPRYKITEKSQAVAFWCDPISGHATLYWYRQILGQGPELLVQFQDESVVDDSQLPKDRFSAERLKGVDSTLKIQPAELGDSAMYLCASSLGGQGQETQYFGPGTRLLVL.

V gene TRBV18 combines with J gene TRBJ2-1; 14 nucleotides align to TRBD2. The length of the CDR3 is 18 residues. The trim removed 4 bases at V and 0 bases at J, leaving 5 bases unmatched. Germline CDR1 reads KGHSH; CDR2 reads LQKENI. CDR3 protein: CASSRGTSGRTSYNEQFF. In nucleotides, the CDR3 is TGTGCCAGCTCACGGGGGACTAGCGGGAGAACCTCCTACAATGAGCAGTTCTTC.

The gene calls are TRBV19 and TRBJ1-5; D is unclear. The CDR3 spans 12 residues. Germline V gene sequence: CDR1 LNHDA, CDR2 SQIVND (reference sequence). V lost 6 bases and J 3 bases, leaving 6 bases between the germline ends. CDR3 DNA sequence: TGTGCCAGTAGGGAGTTCAATCAGCCCCAGCATTTT. The encoded protein is CASREFNQPQHF.

The chain links TRBV6-6 to TRBJ2-7, with TRBD1 as a possible D gene (5 bases). CDR1 and CDR2 (germline): MNHNY, SVGAGI (reference sequence). Trimming shortened V by 0 bases and J by 5 bases, and 11 bases separated the two germline ends. The CDR3 sequence is 14 residues long. The CDR3 reads CASSYSGGRDEQYF. The CDR3 region has the DNA TGTGCCAGCAGTTACTCAGGCGGCAGGGACGAGCAGTACTTC.

The genes are TRBV30 and TRBJ2-6; TRBD1 aligns across 9 bases. With 5 bases clipped from V and 0 bases from J, the junction kept 2 bases outside the gene matches. This CDR3 is 15 amino acids long. Germline CDR1 is GTSNPN and CDR2 is SVGIG (reference sequence). CDR3 protein: CAWGQGSSGANVLTF. The CDR3 nucleotides are TGTGCCTGGGGACAGGGGAGCTCTGGGGCCAACGTCCTGACTTTC. The whole variable domain, remainder taken from reference TRBV30 and TRBJ2-6, is SQTIHQWPATLVQPVGSPLSLECTVEGTSNPNLYWYRQAAGRGLQLLFYSVGIGQISSEVPQNLSASRPQDRQFILSSKKLLLSDSGFYLCAWGQGSSGANVLTFGAGSRLTVL.

CDR3 in amino acids: CASSERLNEKLFF. The CDR3, as DNA: TGTGCCAGCAGTGAACGGTTGAATGAAAAACTGTTTTTT. V gene TRBV6-1 combines with J gene TRBJ1-4; no definite D call. The germline V gene encodes CDR1 MNHNS and CDR2 SASEGT. Trimming removed 2 bases at V and 5 bases at J, with 6 bases between. The CDR3 totals 13 residues.

V gene TRBV30 combines with J gene TRBJ1-2, with a tentative D call TRBD1 (6 bases). The CDR3 spans 12 residues. In germline, CDR1 is GTSNPN, CDR2 SVGIG (reference sequence). Deletions cut 1 base from V and 8 bases from J, with 11 bases between. CDR3 in amino acids: CAWSGQVTGYTF. As DNA, the CDR3 is TGTGCCTGGAGTGGACAGGTGACCGGCTACACCTTC.

The chain employs TRBV6-5 and TRBJ2-7; TRBD1 matches at 7 bases. The V gene's germline CDR1 is MNHEY and CDR2 SVGAGI. V lost 2 bases and J lost 5; bases outside the gene matches: 9. The CDR3 runs 15 residues. The CDR3 region is CASSYTNRGYHEQYF. The DNA of the CDR3 is TGTGCCAGCAGTTACACGAACAGGGGTTACCACGAGCAGTACTTC.

V and J are TRBV7-6 and TRBJ2-5; D uncertain. Trimming shortened V by 5 bases and J by 0 bases, and 19 bases separated the two germline ends. The CDR3 has 17 amino acids. CDR1 is SGHVS, CDR2 FNYEAQ, per germline. The CDR3 sequence is CASSPPPSADYQETQYF. The DNA for the CDR3 is TGTGCCAGCAGCCCGCCCCCCTCGGCAGACTACCAAGAGACCCAGTACTTC.

The rearrangement links TRBV7-3 to TRBJ2-1; 13 nucleotides line up with TRBD2. V gave up 3 bases and J gave up 6 bases; unmatched junction bases: 2. The CDR3 extends over 15 amino acids. CDR1 and CDR2 (germline): SGHTA, FQGTGA. CDR3 nucleotides: TGTGCCAGCAGCTTTGGACTAGCGGGGGTCAATGAGCAGTTCTTC. Protein product: CASSFGLAGVNEQFF.

The gene calls are TRBV24-1 and TRBJ2-7, with a possible D match to TRBD1 (5 bases). There are 13 residues in the CDR3. V dropped 3 bases and J dropped 3 bases, with 8 bases sitting between them. CDR1 and CDR2 from the germline V gene are KGHDR and SFDVKD. The chain's CDR3 is CATSDRQSYEQYF. Written as DNA, the CDR3 is TGTGCCACCAGTGATCGACAGAGCTACGAGCAGTACTTC.

V is TRBV5-1 and J is TRBJ1-2; D is unclear. V was cut by 4 bases and J by 8 bases, with 18 bases left in between. Germline V gene data show CDR1 as SGHRS and CDR2 as YFSETQ. The CDR3 length is 14 residues. The CDR3 sequence is CASSLEGGLRGYTF. The CDR3 nucleotides are TGCGCCAGCAGCCTTGAGGGAGGTCTACGAGGCTACACCTTC.

The J gene is TRBJ2-1, the V gene TRBV5-4, with D possibly matching TRBD2 (6 bases). Trimming took 5 bases from V and 7 from J, leaving 19 bases between them. The CDR3 totals 15 residues. Germline V gene sequence: CDR1 SGHNT, CDR2 YYREEE (reference sequence). In DNA, the CDR3 is TGTGCCAGCAGTAAATCCGGGACTTCTGGAAATGAGCAGTTCTTC. Amino acid sequence: CASSKSGTSGNEQFF.

The chain recombines TRBV7-9 with TRBJ1-4, with 8 bases that match TRBD1. CDR1 is SEHNR, CDR2 FQNEAQ, per germline (reference sequence). The CDR3 is 16 residues long. V shed 5 bases and J 5 bases; nucleotides not matched to a gene: 10. CDR3 sequence reads: CASSHKVDRENEKLFF. For the CDR3, the DNA is TGTGCCAGCAGCCACAAAGTGGACAGGGAGAATGAAAAACTGTTTTTT.

This clone was counted a single time. The chain couples TRBV19 to TRBJ2-1; tentative D call: TRBD2 (5 bases). This CDR3 region has 14 residues. Trimming left V 2 bases short and J 7 bases short, with 12 bases between. The germline gives CDR1 LNHDA, CDR2 SQIVND (reference sequence). The DNA of the CDR3 is TGTGCCAGTAGTATACGGACTGGGGTGAATGAGCAGTTCTTC. Protein product: CASSIRTGVNEQFF.

This clone was seen a handful of times. This chain joins TRBV18 and TRBJ2-3; TRBD2 aligns across 7 bases. Germline trimming cut 3 bases from V and 5 bases from J; bases unmatched to any gene: 5. In germline, CDR1 is KGHSH, CDR2 LQKENI. The CDR3 runs 14 residues. The CDR3 loop is CASSPSLAQDTQYF. The CDR3 region has the DNA TGTGCCAGCTCACCTTCACTAGCGCAAGATACGCAGTATTTT.

The V and J genes are TRBV13 and TRBJ2-1, with 7 bases matching TRBD2. CDR1 is PRHDT and CDR2 is FYEKMQ in the germline V gene (reference sequence). V lost 5 bases to trimming and J lost 4 bases; unmatched junction nucleotides: 14. CDR3 size: 17 residues. CDR3 residues: CASSPEGSGRWYNEQFF. The CDR3 DNA reads TGTGCCAGCAGCCCGGAAGGGTCCGGGAGGTGGTACAATGAGCAGTTCTTC.

V is TRBV3-1 (or the pseudogene TRBV3-2) and J is TRBJ2-5, with D possibly being TRBD1 (5 bases). The V end lost 2 bases, the J end lost 3 bases, and 10 bases lay between the germline ends. The CDR3 contains 14 residues. Per the germline V gene, CDR1 is LGHDT and CDR2 is YNNKEL (reference sequence). Here the CDR3 reads CASSQPPREETQYF. The CDR3 DNA sequence: TGTGCCAGCAGCCAACCCCCCAGGGAAGAGACCCAGTACTTC.

The chain employs TRBV5-1 and TRBJ2-3; tentatively, D is TRBD1 (7 bases). Between the trimmed V and J ends, which lost 2 bases and 4 bases, there was a span of 14 bases. Germline V lookup: CDR1 SGHRS, CDR2 YFSETQ. CDR3 length: 15 residues. CDR3 in DNA: TGCGCCAGCAGCTTTCAGGGGGGCCGCTCAGATACGCAGTATTTT. Its protein is CASSFQGGRSDTQYF.

The rearrangement joins TRBV28 to TRBJ2-1, with 11 nucleotides matching TRBD2. CDR1 is MDHEN and CDR2 is SYDVKM in the germline V gene. CDR3 length: 17 residues. With V trimmed by 4 bases and J by 10 bases, 15 bases remained unmatched. In DNA, the CDR3 is TGTGCCAGCAGTTCTCGTTTTGGAGTAGCGGGAGGGGGCGAGCAGTTCTTC. Its protein product is CASSSRFGVAGGGEQFF.

The chain is built from TRBV11-1 and TRBJ2-1; D perhaps matches TRBD2 (5 bases). The V end was cut by 2 bases, the J end by 4 bases, with 12 bases between. Germline assignment: CDR1 SGHAT and CDR2 FQDESV (reference sequence). This CDR3 has 15 residues. The DNA of the CDR3 is TGTGCCAGCAGCTTAAGGCTCCCGGGGTACAATGAGCAGTTCTTC. Translating gives CASSLRLPGYNEQFF.

The chain is built from TRBV5-6 and TRBJ2-5; a weak D match, TRBD2 (7 bases). The CDR3 is made up of 16 amino acids. Trimming took off 1 base at V and 5 bases at J, with 18 bases between the two ends. In germline, CDR1 is SGHDT, CDR2 YYEEEE. Here the CDR3 reads CASSLWSGGQRETQYF. In nucleotides, the CDR3 is TGTGCCAGCAGCTTGTGGTCGGGGGGCCAGAGGGAGACCCAGTACTTC.

V usage is TRBV20-1 and J usage is TRBJ1-5; D might be TRBD1 (6 bases). This CDR3 contains 13 residues. The V and J ends lost 3 bases and 7 bases respectively, with 13 bases between them. The germline CDR1 and CDR2 sequences are DFQATT and SNEGSKA (reference sequence). The chain's CDR3 is CSASVPGGQPQHF. The CDR3 bases are TGCAGTGCTAGTGTCCCTGGGGGCCAGCCCCAGCATTTT.

In its sample, this clone was seen once. V is TRBV29-1 and J is TRBJ2-2; 7 bases line up with TRBD2. V was clipped by 7 bases and J by 0 bases; unmatched bases: 8. This CDR3 spans 15 amino acids. Germline V gene sequence: CDR1 SQVTM, CDR2 ANQGSEA. The DNA for the CDR3 is TGCAGCGCCGGGACTATACTTGCGAACACCGGGGAGCTGTTTTTT. This translates into CSAGTILANTGELFF.

V gene TRBV4-1 combines with J gene TRBJ2-5; TRBD2 might be the D (5 bases). This CDR3 is 16 amino acids long. CDR1 is MGHRA and CDR2 is YSYEKL in the germline V gene. The germline V and J ends were trimmed by 0 bases and 0 bases, with 11 bases remaining between them. The CDR3 here is CASSQDPAAYQETQYF. Here the CDR3 DNA reads TGCGCCAGCAGCCAAGATCCAGCGGCGTACCAAGAGACCCAGTACTTC.

This chain joins TRBV6-5 and TRBJ2-4, with 9 bases lining up with TRBD1. This CDR3 has 14 amino acids. The ends lost 10 bases at V and 6 bases at J; junction bases unmatched: 10. Per the germline V gene, CDR1 is MNHEY and CDR2 is SVGAGI. The CDR3 here is CATALYRGRNIQYF. Here the CDR3 DNA reads TGTGCCACCGCTCTTTACAGGGGGCGAAACATTCAGTACTTC.

This chain connects TRBV27 to TRBJ1-2; 7 bases are a match to TRBD1. With V trimmed by 4 bases and J by 8 bases, 7 bases remained unmatched. Per the germline V gene, CDR1 is MNHEY and CDR2 is SMNVEV (reference sequence). The CDR3 spans 13 residues. The CDR3 protein is CASSYKPGGGYTF. CDR3 DNA: TGTGCCAGCAGTTACAAGCCAGGGGGGGGCTACACCTTC.

The chain carries TRBV7-2 and TRBJ1-4; D perhaps matches TRBD1 (5 bases). The CDR3 has 16 residues. The V end lost 8 bases, the J end lost 3 bases, and 19 bases lay between the germline ends. CDR1 and CDR2 from the germline V gene are SGHTA and FQGNSA. The CDR3 is CASSPIQGSANEKLFF. CDR3 nucleotide sequence: TGTGCCAGCTCCCCAATCCAGGGTTCCGCTAATGAAAAACTGTTTTTT.

A few counts support this clone. The chain combines TRBV14 with TRBJ2-5; D is undetermined. The V end lost 0 bases, the J end lost 7 bases, and 12 bases lay between the germline ends. Looked up from germline, CDR1 is SGHDN and CDR2 is FVKESK. This CDR3 contains 14 residues. CDR3 bases: TGTGCCAGCAGCCAAGATGACAAGTCAGGGACCCAGTACTTC. Its translation: CASSQDDKSGTQYF.

The chain recombines TRBV6-5 with TRBJ2-5, with 11 bases lining up with TRBD1. V trimming: 4 bases; J trimming: 5 bases; junction bases outside the gene matches: 3. Per germline, CDR1 MNHEY and CDR2 SVGAGI. The CDR3 is 14 residues long. CDR3 sequence (DNA): TGTGCCAGCAGTTGGACAGGGGGCCTCGAGACCCAGTACTTC. Residues: CASSWTGGLETQYF.